What follows are 9 T cell receptor beta chains derived from one specimen sequenced in a study of blood T cell repertoires in COVID-19. Repertoires were generated with immunoSEQ multiplex PCR, while TCRdb's copy carries only in-frame clones and drops some. The sample shows 150,000 to 200,000 clones, roughly 70% of them seen only once. Sequencing was carried out using peripheral blood. The receptors here all came from a woman of 80 years or more with acute or convalescent COVID-19.

V gene TRBV28 combines with J gene TRBJ2-7; possibly TRBD2 for D (6 bases). The V gene's germline CDR1 is MDHEN and CDR2 SYDVKM. The V gene lost 10 bases and the J gene lost 7 bases, with 20 bases spanning the gap. The CDR3 length is 13 residues. DNA of the CDR3: TGTGCCATCTCCCGGGGGACGCCCCAAGAGCAGTACTTC. Its protein product is CAISRGTPQEQYF.

J is TRBJ2-3 and V is TRBV19, with D perhaps TRBD1 (5 bases). CDR1 is LNHDA and CDR2 is SQIVND in the germline V gene (reference sequence). The CDR3 runs 14 residues. Trimming removed 7 bases from V and 5 bases from J, with 16 bases in between. As DNA, the CDR3 is TGTGCCAGTACCCCTTTGGGTAGGGGAGATACGCAGTATTTT. It is translated as CASTPLGRGDTQYF.

The V call is TRBV19, the J call TRBJ1-2; possible D gene TRBD1, 6 bases. CDR3 length equals 14 residues. CDR1 is LNHDA, CDR2 SQIVND, per germline (reference sequence). V was cut by 1 base and J by 4 bases, with 10 bases left in between. In DNA, the CDR3 is TGTGCCAGTAGTATAGTAACAGGGACCTATGGCTACACCTTC. It is translated as CASSIVTGTYGYTF.

In DNA, the CDR3 is TGTGCCAGCAGTATCGGGGGATCTGGGGCCAACGTCCTGACTTTC. It is translated as CASSIGGSGANVLTF. V gene TRBV28 combines with J gene TRBJ2-6; perhaps TRBD2 as D (6 bases). Trimming left V 5 bases short and J 1 base short, with 9 bases between. The CDR3 is 15 amino acids. The germline gives CDR1 MDHEN, CDR2 SYDVKM. The whole variable domain, filled in from reference TRBV28 and TRBJ2-6, reads DVKVTQSSRYLVKRTGEKVFLECVQDMDHENMFWYRQDPGLGLRLIYFSYDVKMKEKGDIPEGYSVSREKKERFSLILESASTNQTSMYLCASSIGGSGANVLTFGAGSRLTVL.

The chain has TRBV7-9 and TRBJ2-3; tentatively, D is TRBD2 (5 bases). Germline V lookup: CDR1 SEHNR, CDR2 FQNEAQ (reference sequence). Trimming shortened V by 5 bases and J by 2 bases, and 11 bases separated the two germline ends. The CDR3 consists of 14 residues. CDR3 nucleotide sequence: TGTGCCAGCAGCAAAATTGACTACACAGATACGCAGTATTTT. It is translated as CASSKIDYTDTQYF.

The chain carries TRBV7-3 and TRBJ2-1; possible D gene TRBD1, 6 bases. CDR3 length equals 14 residues. Germline-derived CDR1 and CDR2 are SGHTA and FQGTGA. V gave up 5 bases and J gave up 9 bases, with 17 bases separating them. In nucleotides, the CDR3 is TGTGCCAGCAGCGGCATTACACTGGGGGCTGAGCAGTTCTTC. Amino acid sequence: CASSGITLGAEQFF.

This sequence joins TRBV29-1 and TRBJ2-7, with D unclear. Trimming left V 3 bases short and J 5 bases short, with 11 bases between. The CDR3 runs to 12 residues. Germline lookup yields CDR1 SQVTM and CDR2 ANQGSEA. The CDR3 DNA reads TGCAGCGTTGAGGTAGCAGCCCACGAGCAGTACTTC. Its translation is CSVEVAAHEQYF.

The chain employs TRBV27 and TRBJ1-4, with D possibly being TRBD1 (6 bases). The CDR3 spans 15 residues. Germline CDR1 is MNHEY and CDR2 is SMNVEV (reference sequence). V lost 4 bases and J 7 bases, leaving 16 bases between the germline ends. The CDR3 is CASSWGGGRIEKLFF. CDR3 bases: TGTGCCAGCAGTTGGGGAGGGGGAAGGATTGAAAAACTGTTTTTT.

This rearrangement joins TRBV4-1 to TRBJ1-4, with D possibly TRBD1 on 5 matching bases. Looked up from germline, CDR1 is MGHRA and CDR2 is YSYEKL. CDR3 length: 17 amino acids. The V end was cut by 9 bases, the J end by 15 bases, with 35 bases between. This CDR3 is CASWAQGLGDNLGRVFF. CDR3 nucleotide sequence: TGCGCCAGTTGGGCCCAGGGACTGGGAGACAACCTTGGGCGGGTGTTTTTT.